The sequence of this T cell receptor beta chain was determined in a study of T cells in Graves' hyperthyroidism and ophthalmopathy. The CDR3 has 13 amino acids. The ends lost 2 bases at V and 5 bases at J; junction bases unmatched: 2. Germline CDR1 MNHEY, CDR2 SMNVEV (reference sequence). What was amplified from RNA transcripts were TCR beta CDR3 regions. An initial round of RT-PCR targeting the TCR CDR3 relied on the HTBI primer set. TCRdb re-called the multiplex PCR reads through MiXCR, storing one row per CDR3 protein. The table lists about 99,000 distinct CDR3 sequences, about 50% of them singletons. Diagnostic decisions used clinical symptoms, serum thyroxine and TRAb, thyroid ultrasound and orbital computed tomography. This clonotype was counted only a few times.

The TCR sequence derives from a man in his forties or fifties with Graves' hyperthyroidism. Sequencing was done on a sample of blood. The chain joins TRBV27 to TRBJ1-1, with 7 bases identical to TRBD1. The CDR3 DNA follows: TGTGCCAGCAGTTTAAACAGGGGTACTGAAGCTTTCTTT. Protein: CASSLNRGTEAFF.